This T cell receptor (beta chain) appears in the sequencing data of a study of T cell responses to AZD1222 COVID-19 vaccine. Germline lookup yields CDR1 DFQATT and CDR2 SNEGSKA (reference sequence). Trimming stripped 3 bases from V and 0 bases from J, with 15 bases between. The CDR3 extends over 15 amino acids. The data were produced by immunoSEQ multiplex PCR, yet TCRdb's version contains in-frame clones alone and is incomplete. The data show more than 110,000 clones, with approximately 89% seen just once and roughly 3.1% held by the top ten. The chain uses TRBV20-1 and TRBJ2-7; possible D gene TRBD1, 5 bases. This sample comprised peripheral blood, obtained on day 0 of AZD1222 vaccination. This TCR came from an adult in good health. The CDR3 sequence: CSASPEQVYSYEQYF. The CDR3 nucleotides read TGCAGTGCTAGTCCGGAACAGGTCTACTCCTACGAGCAGTACTTC.